The TCR beta chain described here comes from a study of blood T cell repertoires in COVID-19. Study context: The United States, Italy and Spain provided the acute and convalescent COVID-19 samples. T cells, B-cell-depleted T cells, or PBMCs supplied cDNA or gDNA.

Per the germline V gene, CDR1 is SGHTS and CDR2 is YDEGEE. The V gene end was trimmed by 5 bases and the J gene end by 9 bases; junction bases not matched to a gene: 11. This CDR3 region has 15 residues. Generated by immunoSEQ multiplex PCR, the TCRdb table keeps only in-frame clones and is missing some. The sample lists approximately 140,000 clones; roughly four fifths were seen once. Sequenced sample: peripheral blood. The clonotype originates from a human donor with acute or convalescent COVID-19. The donor label of this sample is uncertain. The rearrangement joins TRBV5-8 to TRBJ1-4; 9 bases are a match to TRBD1. The CDR3 loop reads CASRLPGQGTKKLFF. The CDR3 DNA is TGTGCCAGCAGGTTACCGGGACAGGGAACCAAAAAACTGTTTTTT.